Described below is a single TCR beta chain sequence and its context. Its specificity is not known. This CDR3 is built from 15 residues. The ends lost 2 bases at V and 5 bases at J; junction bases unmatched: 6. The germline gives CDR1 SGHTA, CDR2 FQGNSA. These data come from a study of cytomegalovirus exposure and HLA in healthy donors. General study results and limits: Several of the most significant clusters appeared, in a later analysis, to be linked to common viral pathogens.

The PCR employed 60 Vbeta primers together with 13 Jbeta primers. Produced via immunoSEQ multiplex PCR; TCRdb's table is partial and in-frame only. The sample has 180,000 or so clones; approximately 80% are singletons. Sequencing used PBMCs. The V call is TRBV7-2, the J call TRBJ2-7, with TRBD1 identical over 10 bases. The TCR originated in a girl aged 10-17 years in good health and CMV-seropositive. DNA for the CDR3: TGTGCCAGCAGCTTATCGGGACAGGGGAAACACGAGCAGTACTTC. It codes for CASSLSGQGKHEQYF.